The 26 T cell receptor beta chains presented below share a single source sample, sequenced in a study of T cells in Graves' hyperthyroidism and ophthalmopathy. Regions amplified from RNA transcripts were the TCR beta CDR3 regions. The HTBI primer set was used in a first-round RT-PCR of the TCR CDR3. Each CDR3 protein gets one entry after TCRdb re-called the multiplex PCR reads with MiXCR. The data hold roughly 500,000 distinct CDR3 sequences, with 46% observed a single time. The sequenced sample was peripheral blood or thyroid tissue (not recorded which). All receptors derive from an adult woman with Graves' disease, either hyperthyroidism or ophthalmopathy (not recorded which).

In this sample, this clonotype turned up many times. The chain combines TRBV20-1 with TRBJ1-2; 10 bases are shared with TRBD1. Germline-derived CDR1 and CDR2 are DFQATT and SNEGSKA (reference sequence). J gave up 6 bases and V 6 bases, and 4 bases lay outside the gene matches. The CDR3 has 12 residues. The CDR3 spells CSATTGGDGYTF. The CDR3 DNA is TGCAGTGCAACGACAGGGGGCGATGGCTACACCTTC.

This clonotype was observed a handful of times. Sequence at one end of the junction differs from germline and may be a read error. The CDR3, as DNA: TGCGCCAGCAGCTTAGACGGACTAGAGGGCTACACCTTC. This encodes CASSLDGLEGYTF. This chain joins TRBV5-5 and TRBJ1-2; D not resolved. The CDR3 sequence is 13 residues long. Germline values: CDR1 SGHKS, CDR2 YYEKEE (reference sequence).

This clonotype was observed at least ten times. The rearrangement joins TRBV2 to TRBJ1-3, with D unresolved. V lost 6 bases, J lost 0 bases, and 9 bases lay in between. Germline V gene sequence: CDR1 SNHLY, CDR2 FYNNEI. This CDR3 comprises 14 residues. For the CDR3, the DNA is TGTGCCAGCAGACCCGACAACTCTGGAAACACCATATATTTT. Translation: CASRPDNSGNTIYF.

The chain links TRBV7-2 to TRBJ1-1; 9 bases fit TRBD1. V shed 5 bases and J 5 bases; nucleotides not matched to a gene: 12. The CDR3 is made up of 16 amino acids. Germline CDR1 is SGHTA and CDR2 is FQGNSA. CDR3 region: CASSPRQGGRWTEAFF. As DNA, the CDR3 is TGTGCCAGCAGCCCTAGACAGGGGGGGAGGTGGACTGAAGCTTTCTTT.

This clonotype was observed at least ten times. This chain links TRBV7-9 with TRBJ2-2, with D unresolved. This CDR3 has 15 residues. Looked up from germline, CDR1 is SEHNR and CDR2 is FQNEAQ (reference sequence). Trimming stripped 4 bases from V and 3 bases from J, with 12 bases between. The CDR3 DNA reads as TGTGCCAGCAGCTCCCCCGGGCCTTACACCGGGGAGCTGTTTTTT. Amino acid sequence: CASSSPGPYTGELFF.

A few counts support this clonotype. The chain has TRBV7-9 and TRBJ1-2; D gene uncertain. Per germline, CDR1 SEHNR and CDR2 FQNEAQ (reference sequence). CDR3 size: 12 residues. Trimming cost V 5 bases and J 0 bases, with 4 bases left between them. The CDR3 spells CASSRANYGYTF. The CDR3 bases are TGTGCCAGCAGCCGCGCTAACTATGGCTACACCTTC.

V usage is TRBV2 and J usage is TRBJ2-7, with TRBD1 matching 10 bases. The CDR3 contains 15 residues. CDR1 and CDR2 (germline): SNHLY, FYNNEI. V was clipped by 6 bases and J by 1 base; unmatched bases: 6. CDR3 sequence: CASSGDRGLSYEQYF. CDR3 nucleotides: TGTGCCAGCAGCGGAGACAGGGGGCTATCCTACGAGCAGTACTTC.

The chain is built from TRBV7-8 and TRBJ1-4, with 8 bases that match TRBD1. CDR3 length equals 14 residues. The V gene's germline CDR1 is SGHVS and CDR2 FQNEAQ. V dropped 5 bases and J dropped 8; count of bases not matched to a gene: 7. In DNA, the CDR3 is TGTGCCAGCAGCATCGGACAGGGTCGGGAAAAACTGTTTTTT. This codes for CASSIGQGREKLFF. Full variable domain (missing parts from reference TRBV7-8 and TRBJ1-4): GAGVSQSPRYKVAKRGQDVALRCDPISGHVSLFWYQQALGQGPEFLTYFQNEAQLDKSGLPSDRFFAERPEGSVSTLKIQRTQQEDSAVYLCASSIGQGREKLFFGSGTQLSVL.

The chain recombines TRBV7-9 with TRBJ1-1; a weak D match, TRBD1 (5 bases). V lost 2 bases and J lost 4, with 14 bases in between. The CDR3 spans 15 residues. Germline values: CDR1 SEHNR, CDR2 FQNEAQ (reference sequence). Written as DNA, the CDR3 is TGTGCCAGCAGCTTAATCAGGCGGGGCGGCACTGAAGCTTTCTTT. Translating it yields CASSLIRRGGTEAFF.

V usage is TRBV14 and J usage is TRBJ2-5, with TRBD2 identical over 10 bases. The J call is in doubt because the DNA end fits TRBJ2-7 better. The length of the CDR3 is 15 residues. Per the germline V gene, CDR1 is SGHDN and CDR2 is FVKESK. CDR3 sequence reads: CASSPQRGGPHEQYF. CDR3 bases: TGTGCCAGCAGTCCTCAGCGGGGGGGCCCCCACGAGCAGTACTTC.

The CDR3 nucleotides read TGTGCCAGCAGGAAAGGACTGGCCCAAGAGACCCAGTACTTC. Its translation: CASRKGLAQETQYF. This chain joins TRBV6-5 and TRBJ2-5; maybe TRBD2 (5 bases). Per the germline V gene, CDR1 is MNHEY and CDR2 is SVGAGI. Trimming stripped 6 bases from V and 1 base from J, with 12 bases between. This CDR3 region has 14 residues.

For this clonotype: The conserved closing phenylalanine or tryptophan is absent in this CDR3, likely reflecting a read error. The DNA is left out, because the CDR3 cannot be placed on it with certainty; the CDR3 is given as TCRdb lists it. CDR3 sequence: CSVENPRG. This chain connects TRBV29-1 to TRBJ1-1; the table's D gene call, TRBD1, was not cross checked with the DNA. The length of the CDR3 is 8 amino acids, counting both ends. In germline, CDR1 is SQVTM, CDR2 ANQGSEA.

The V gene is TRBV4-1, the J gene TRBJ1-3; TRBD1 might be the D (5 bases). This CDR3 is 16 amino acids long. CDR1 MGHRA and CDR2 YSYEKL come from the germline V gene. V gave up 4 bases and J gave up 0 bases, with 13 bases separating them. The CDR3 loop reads CASSRNQGISGNTIYF. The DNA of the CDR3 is TGCGCCAGCAGCCGAAACCAGGGCATCTCTGGAAACACCATATATTTT.

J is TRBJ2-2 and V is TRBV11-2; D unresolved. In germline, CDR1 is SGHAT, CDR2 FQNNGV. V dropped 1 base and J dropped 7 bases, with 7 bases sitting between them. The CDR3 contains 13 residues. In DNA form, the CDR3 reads TGTGCCAGCAGCTTAGTCGTTGACGGGGAGCTGTTTTTT. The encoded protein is CASSLVVDGELFF.

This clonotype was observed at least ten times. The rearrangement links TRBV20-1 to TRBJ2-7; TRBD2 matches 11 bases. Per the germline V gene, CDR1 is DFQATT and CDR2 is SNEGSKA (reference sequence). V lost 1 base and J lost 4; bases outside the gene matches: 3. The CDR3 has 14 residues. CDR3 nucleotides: TGCAGTGCTAGAGGAACTAGCGGGAGTTACGAGCAGTACTTC. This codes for CSARGTSGSYEQYF.

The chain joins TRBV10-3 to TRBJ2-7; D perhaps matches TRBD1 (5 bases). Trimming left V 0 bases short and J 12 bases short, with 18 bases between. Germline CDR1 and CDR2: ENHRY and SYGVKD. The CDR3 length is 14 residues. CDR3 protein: CAISESTDSPSPYF. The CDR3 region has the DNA TGTGCCATCAGTGAGTCGACCGACAGCCCGTCACCGTACTTC.

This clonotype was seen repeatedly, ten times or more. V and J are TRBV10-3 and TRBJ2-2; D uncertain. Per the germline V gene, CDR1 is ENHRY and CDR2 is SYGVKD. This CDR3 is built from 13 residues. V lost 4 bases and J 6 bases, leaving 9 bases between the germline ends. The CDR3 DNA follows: TGTGCCATCAGTGTTCGTGGTCCCGGGGAGCTGTTTTTT. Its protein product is CAISVRGPGELFF.

CDR3 DNA sequence: TGTGCCAGCAGCCTGGGGACAGGGACCCCCTCCTACGAGCAGTACTTC. Its protein product is CASSLGTGTPSYEQYF. The chain has TRBV24-1 and TRBJ2-7, with 9 nucleotides matching TRBD1. The V and J ends lost 11 bases and 0 bases, in that order; junction bases with no gene match: 13. The CDR3 has 16 residues. Germline V gene sequence: CDR1 KGHDR, CDR2 SFDVKD.

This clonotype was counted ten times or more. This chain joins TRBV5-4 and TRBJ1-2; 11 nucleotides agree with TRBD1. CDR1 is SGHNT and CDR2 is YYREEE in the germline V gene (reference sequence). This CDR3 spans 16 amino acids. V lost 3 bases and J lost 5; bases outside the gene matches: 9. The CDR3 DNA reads TGTGCCAGCAGCTCTAGTCTGGGACAGGGGGGATATGGCTACACCTTC. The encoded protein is CASSSSLGQGGYGYTF.

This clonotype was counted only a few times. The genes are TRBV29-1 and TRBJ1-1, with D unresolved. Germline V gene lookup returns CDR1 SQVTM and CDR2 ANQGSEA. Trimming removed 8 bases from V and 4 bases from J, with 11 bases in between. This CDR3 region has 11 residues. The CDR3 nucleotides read TGCAGCTCCGGGGTGTCCACTGAAGCTTTCTTT. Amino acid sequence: CSSGVSTEAFF. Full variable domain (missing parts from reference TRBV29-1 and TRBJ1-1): SAVISQKPSRDICQRGTSLTIQCQVDSQVTMMFWYRQQPGQSLTLIATANQGSEATYESGFVIDKFPISRPNLTFSTLTVSNMSPEDSSIYLCSSGVSTEAFFGQGTRLTVV.

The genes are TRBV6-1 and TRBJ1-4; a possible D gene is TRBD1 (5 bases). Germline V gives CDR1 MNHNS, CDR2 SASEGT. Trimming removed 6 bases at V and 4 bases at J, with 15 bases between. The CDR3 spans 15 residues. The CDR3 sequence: CASSPDWGLNEKLFF. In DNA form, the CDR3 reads TGTGCCAGCAGCCCTGACTGGGGACTTAATGAAAAACTGTTTTTT.

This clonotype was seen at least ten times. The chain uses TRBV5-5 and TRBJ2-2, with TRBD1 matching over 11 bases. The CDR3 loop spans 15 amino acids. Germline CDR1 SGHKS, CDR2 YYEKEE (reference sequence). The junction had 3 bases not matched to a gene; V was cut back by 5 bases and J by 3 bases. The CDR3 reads CASRWTGGDTGELFF. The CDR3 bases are TGTGCCAGCAGGTGGACAGGGGGCGACACCGGGGAGCTGTTTTTT.

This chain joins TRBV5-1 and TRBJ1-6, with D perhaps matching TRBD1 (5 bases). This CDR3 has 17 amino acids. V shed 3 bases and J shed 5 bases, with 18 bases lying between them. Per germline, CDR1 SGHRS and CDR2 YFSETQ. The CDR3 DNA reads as TGCGCCAGCAGCTCCCCGGCAGGGATCAGACATAATTCACCCCTCCACTTT. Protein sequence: CASSSPAGIRHNSPLHF.

The CDR3 here is CAISAQGRPGKGYTF. CDR3 DNA: TGTGCCATCAGTGCGCAGGGGAGACCAGGGAAAGGCTACACCTTC. The chain recombines TRBV10-3 with TRBJ1-2; D is possibly TRBD1 (6 bases). The CDR3 contains 15 residues. V was trimmed by 4 bases and J by 8 bases, leaving 20 bases between them. Germline-derived CDR1 and CDR2 are ENHRY and SYGVKD.

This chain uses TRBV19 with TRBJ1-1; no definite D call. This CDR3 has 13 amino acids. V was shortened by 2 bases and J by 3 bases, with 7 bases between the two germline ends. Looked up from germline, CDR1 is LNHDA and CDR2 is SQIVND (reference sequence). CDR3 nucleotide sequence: TGTGCCAGTAGTATAAAGGCGTACACTGAAGCTTTCTTT. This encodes CASSIKAYTEAFF.

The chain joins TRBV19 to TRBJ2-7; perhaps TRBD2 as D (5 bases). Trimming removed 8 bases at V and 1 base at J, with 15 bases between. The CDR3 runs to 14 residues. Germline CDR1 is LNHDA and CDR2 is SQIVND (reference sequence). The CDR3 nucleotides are TGTGCCAGTTCCGGCGGAGGTGTATCCTACGAGCAGTACTTC. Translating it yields CASSGGGVSYEQYF.